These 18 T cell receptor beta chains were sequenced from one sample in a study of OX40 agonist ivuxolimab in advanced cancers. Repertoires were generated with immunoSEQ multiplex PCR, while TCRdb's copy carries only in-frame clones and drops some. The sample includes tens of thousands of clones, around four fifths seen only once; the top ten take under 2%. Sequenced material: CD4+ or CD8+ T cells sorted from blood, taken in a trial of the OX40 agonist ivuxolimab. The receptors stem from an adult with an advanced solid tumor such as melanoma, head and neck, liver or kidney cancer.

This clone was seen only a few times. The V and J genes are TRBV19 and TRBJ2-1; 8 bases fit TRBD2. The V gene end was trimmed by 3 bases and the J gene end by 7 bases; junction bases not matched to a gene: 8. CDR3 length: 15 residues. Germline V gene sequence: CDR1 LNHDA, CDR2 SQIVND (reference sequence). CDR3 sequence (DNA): TGTGCCAGTAGTATGGACGGGGGGGCATGGAATGAGCAGTTCTTC. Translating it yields CASSMDGGAWNEQFF.

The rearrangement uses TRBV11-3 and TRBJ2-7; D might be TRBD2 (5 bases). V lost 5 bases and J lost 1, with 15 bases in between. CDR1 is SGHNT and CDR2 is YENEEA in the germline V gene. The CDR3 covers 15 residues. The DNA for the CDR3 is TGTGCCAGCAGCCCTGGCGGGTATCGATCCTACGAGCAGTACTTC. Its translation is CASSPGGYRSYEQYF.

In nucleotides, the CDR3 is TGTGCCAGCAACAGGGTAAACACCGGGGAGCTGTTTTTT. Its protein product is CASNRVNTGELFF. The chain has TRBV2 and TRBJ2-2; a weak D match, TRBD1 (6 bases). Looked up from germline, CDR1 is SNHLY and CDR2 is FYNNEI. The CDR3 runs 13 residues. Trimming left V 7 bases short and J 2 bases short, with 8 bases between.

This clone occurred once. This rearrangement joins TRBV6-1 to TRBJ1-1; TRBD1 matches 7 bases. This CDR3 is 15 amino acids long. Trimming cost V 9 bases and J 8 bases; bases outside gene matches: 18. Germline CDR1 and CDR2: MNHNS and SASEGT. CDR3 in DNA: TGTGCCAGTACCATCCAAGGGGGCTTTGACGAGGAAGCTTTCTTT. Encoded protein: CASTIQGGFDEEAFF.

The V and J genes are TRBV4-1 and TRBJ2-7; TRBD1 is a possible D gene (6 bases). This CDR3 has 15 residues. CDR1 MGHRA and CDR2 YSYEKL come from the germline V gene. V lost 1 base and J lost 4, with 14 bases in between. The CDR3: CASSQGTTGIYEQYF. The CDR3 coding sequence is TGCGCCAGCAGCCAAGGGACGACAGGAATTTACGAGCAGTACTTC.

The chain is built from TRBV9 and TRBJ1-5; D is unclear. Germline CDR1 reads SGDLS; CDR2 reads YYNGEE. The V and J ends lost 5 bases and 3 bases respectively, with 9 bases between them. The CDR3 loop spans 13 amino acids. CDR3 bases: TGTGCCAGCAGTAGGCTGTTCAATCAGCCCCAGCATTTT. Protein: CASSRLFNQPQHF.

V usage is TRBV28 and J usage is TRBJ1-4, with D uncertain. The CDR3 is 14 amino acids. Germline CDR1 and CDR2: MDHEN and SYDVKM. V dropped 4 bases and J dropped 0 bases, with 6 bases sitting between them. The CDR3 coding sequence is TGTGCCAGCAGTTCTGTAGCAACTAATGAAAAACTGTTTTTT. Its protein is CASSSVATNEKLFF.

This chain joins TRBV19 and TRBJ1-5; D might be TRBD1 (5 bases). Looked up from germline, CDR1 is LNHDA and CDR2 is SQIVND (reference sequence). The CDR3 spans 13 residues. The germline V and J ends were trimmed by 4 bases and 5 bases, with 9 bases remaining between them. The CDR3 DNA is TGTGCCAGTAGTACCGACAGTTATCAGCCCCAGCATTTT. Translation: CASSTDSYQPQHF.

CDR3 sequence reads: CASSKEVSPSKTFYNSPLHF. Written as DNA, the CDR3 is TGTGCCAGCAGCAAAGAGGTCAGCCCTAGTAAAACATTCTATAATTCACCCCTCCACTTT. The chain links TRBV21-1 to TRBJ1-6. TRBV21-1 is tagged as a pseudogene. The CDR3 runs 20 residues.

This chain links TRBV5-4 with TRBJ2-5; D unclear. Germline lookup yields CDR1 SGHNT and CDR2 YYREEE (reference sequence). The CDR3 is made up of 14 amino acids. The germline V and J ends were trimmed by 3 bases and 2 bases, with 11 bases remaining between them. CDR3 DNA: TGTGCCAGCAGCTCGCCGAATTTACAAGAGACCCAGTACTTC. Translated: CASSSPNLQETQYF.

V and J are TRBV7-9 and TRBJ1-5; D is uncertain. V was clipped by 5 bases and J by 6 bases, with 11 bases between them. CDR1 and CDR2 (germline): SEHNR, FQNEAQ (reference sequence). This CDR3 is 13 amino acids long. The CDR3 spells CASSQGPRQPQHF. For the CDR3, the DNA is TGTGCCAGCAGCCAAGGTCCCCGTCAGCCCCAGCATTTT.

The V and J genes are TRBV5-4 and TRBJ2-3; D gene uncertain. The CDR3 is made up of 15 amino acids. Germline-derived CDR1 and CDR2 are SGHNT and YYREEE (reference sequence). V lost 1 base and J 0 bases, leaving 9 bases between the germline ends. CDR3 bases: TGTGCCAGCAGCTTGTCAACCAAAAGCACAGATACGCAGTATTTT. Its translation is CASSLSTKSTDTQYF.

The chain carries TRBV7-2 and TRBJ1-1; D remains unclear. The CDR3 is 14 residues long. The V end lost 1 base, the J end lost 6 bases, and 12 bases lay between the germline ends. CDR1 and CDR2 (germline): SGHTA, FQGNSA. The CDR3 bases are TGTGCCAGCAGCTTAGGGAGGGATTCACCTGAAGCTTTCTTT. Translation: CASSLGRDSPEAFF.

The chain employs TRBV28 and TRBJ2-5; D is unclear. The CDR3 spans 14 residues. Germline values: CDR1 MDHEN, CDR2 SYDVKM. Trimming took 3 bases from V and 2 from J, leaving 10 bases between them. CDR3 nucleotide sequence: TGTGCCAGCAGTTTTTCGCGGAATCAAGAGACCCAGTACTTC. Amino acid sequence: CASSFSRNQETQYF.

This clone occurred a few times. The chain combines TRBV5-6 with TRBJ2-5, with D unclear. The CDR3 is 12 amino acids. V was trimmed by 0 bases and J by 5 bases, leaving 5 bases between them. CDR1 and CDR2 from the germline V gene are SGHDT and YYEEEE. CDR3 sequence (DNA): TGTGCCAGCAGCTTGGGGTTGGAGACCCAGTACTTC. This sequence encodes CASSLGLETQYF.

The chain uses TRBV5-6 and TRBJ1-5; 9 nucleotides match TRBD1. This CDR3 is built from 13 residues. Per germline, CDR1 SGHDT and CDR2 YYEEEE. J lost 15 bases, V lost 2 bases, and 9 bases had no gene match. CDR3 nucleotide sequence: TGTGCCAGCAGCTTAACAGGGGGCTCGTACTTGCATTTT. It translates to CASSLTGGSYLHF.

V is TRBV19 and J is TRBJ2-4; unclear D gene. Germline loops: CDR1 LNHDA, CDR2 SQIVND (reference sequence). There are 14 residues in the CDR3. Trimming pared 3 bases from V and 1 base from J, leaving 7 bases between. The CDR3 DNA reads TGTGCCAGTAGTATCCTAGTGGCCAAAAACATTCAGTACTTC. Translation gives CASSILVAKNIQYF.

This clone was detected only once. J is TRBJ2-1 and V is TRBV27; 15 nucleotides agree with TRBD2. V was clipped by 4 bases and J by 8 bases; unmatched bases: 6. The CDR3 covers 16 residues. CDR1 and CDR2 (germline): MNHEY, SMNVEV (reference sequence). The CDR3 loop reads CASSSWTSGRVDEQFF. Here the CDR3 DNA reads TGTGCCAGCAGTTCCTGGACTAGCGGGAGGGTCGATGAGCAGTTCTTC.